The sequence of this TCR beta chain was determined in a study of OX40 agonist ivuxolimab in advanced cancers. Germline assignment: CDR1 SGHNT and CDR2 YYREEE (reference sequence). V was cut by 0 bases and J by 2 bases, with 12 bases left in between. The CDR3 totals 15 residues. Produced via immunoSEQ multiplex PCR; TCRdb's table is partial and in-frame only. This table holds some 61,000 clones, roughly 80% found once. The chain couples TRBV5-4 to TRBJ2-7, with D possibly being TRBD2 (5 bases). The sequences come from CD4+ or CD8+ T cells sorted from blood, collected in a trial of the OX40 agonist ivuxolimab. The receptor comes from an adult with an advanced solid tumor such as melanoma, head and neck, liver or kidney cancer. The CDR3 loop is CASSLGGSGPYEQYF. As DNA, the CDR3 is TGTGCCAGCAGCTTGGGCGGGTCTGGCCCCTACGAGCAGTACTTC.